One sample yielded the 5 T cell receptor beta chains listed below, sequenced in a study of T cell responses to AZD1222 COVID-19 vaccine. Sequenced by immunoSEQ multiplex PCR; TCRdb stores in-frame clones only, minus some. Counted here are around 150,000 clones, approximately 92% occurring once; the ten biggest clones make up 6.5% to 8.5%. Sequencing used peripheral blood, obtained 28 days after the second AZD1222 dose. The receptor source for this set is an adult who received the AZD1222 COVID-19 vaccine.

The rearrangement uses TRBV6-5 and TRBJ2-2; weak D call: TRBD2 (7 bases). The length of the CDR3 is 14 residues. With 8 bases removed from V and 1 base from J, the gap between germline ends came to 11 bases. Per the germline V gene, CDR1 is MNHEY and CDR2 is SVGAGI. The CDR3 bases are TGTGCCAGCGGGGGGGGGCTGAACACCGGGGAGCTGTTTTTT. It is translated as CASGGGLNTGELFF.

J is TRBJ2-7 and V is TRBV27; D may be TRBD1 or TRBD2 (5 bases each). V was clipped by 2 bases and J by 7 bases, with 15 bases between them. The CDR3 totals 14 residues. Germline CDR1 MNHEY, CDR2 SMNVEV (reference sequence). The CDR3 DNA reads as TGTGCCAGCAGTTTAGGGGCAGGGACGGGGGAGCAGTACTTC. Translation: CASSLGAGTGEQYF.

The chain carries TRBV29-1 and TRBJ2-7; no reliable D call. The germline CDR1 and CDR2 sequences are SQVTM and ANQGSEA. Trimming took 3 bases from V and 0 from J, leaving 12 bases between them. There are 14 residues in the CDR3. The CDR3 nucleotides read TGCAGCGTTGAGTCCGCAGAGAGCTCCTACGAGCAGTACTTC. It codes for CSVESAESSYEQYF.

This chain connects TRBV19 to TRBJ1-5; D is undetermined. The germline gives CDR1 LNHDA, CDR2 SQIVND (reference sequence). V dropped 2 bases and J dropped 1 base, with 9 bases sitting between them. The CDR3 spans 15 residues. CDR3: CASSIRAGSNQPQHF. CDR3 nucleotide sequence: TGTGCCAGTAGTATACGAGCAGGAAGCAATCAGCCCCAGCATTTT. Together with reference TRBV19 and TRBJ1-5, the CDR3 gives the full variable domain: DGGITQSPKYLFRKEGQNVTLSCEQNLNHDAMYWYRQDPGQGLRLIYYSQIVNDFQKGDIAEGYSVSREKKESFPLTVTSAQKNPTAFYLCASSIRAGSNQPQHFGDGTRLSIL.

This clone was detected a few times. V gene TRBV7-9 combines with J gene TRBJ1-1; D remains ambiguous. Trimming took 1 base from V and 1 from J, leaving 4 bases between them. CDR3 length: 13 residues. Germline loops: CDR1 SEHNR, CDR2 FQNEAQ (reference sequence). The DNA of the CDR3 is TGTGCCAGCAGCTTAGTAGCGAACACTGAAGCTTTCTTT. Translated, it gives CASSLVANTEAFF. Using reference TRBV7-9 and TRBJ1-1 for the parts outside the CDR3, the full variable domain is DTGVSQNPRHKITKRGQNVTFRCDPISEHNRLYWYRQTLGQGPEFLTYFQNEAQLEKSRLLSDRFSAERPKGSFSTLEIQRTEQGDSAMYLCASSLVANTEAFFGQGTRLTVV.